This T cell receptor (beta chain) derives from a study of cytomegalovirus exposure and HLA in healthy donors. Study context: A preliminary data release comprised about 85 million unique TCRs obtained from HLA-typed donors. Points from the study as a whole: Data from an earlier analysis indicated that most TCR beta V segments were productive either about 87% or about 30% of the time. Using the classifier, cytomegalovirus status was reportedly diagnosed with high specificity and sensitivity.

Primers for the PCR totalled 60 Vbeta and 13 Jbeta. Assay used: immunoSEQ multiplex PCR; TCRdb lists only in-frame clones, some missing. The table shows about 160,000 clones, with about 60% occurring only once. This CDR3 spans 14 amino acids. Germline V lookup: CDR1 MDHEN, CDR2 SYDVKM. Trimming took 6 bases from V and 4 from J, leaving 16 bases between them. About this clone itself: Its antigen is not identified.

The sequenced sample consisted of PBMCs. This clonotype was sampled from a woman aged 55 to 70 in good health and CMV-seropositive. V usage is TRBV28 and J usage is TRBJ2-7; TRBD1 is a possible D gene (5 bases). The chain's CDR3 is CASSGRGVTYEQYF. Here the CDR3 DNA reads TGTGCCAGCAGCGGAAGGGGCGTAACGTACGAGCAGTACTTC.